The source of this TCR beta chain is a study of blood T cells in healthy people across ages (dated by TCRdb to about 2015). Study-level background: In model experiments, roughly one uniquely barcoded TCR beta cDNA molecule per two T cells was captured by template switching. The study measured age-related changes in TCR beta repertoire diversity using deep sequencing normalized with unique cDNA molecular identifiers. Donors were grouped into four age groups: young (average about 15 years), middle-aged (under 40), aged (around 66) and long-lived (around 82). To avoid experimental bias, donors of different ages were spread randomly across the sequencing lanes. For two donors (one aged 18 to 30 and one aged 80 or older), the study analyzed two additional independent replicas of 1 million unique cDNA reads from the same blood draw. Here is what the overall study found, with its caveats: Because the CMV infection status of the donors was unknown, age-related changes in expanded clonotypes may potentially have been confounded. Total diversity estimates from one million sequenced T cells were considered lower bounds and underestimates. There was a strong correlation between observed TCR beta diversity and the percentage of naive T cells measured by flow cytometry. Compared with the aged group, the long-lived group had more naive CD4+ T cells, fewer expanded clones and increased TCR diversity, suggesting age selection. Observed TCR beta diversity per million T cells fell roughly linearly with age, and a significant reduction was already apparent by age roughly 40. Since profiling was done on bulk unsorted PBMCs, naive and antigen-experienced compartments could not be conclusively compared.

Systemically healthy Caucasian individuals from Russia, some 38 in total and aged roughly 6 to 100 years, were included as donors. Around 10 milliliters of peripheral blood were drawn from each donor into EDTA-treated Vacutainer tubes. Ficoll-Paque density-gradient centrifugation was used to isolate PBMCs, with at least 6.5 million per sample. Total RNA, at least 6 micrograms per sample, was extracted from PBMCs with Trizol reagent. For every donor, an aliquot of PBMCs went through flow cytometry to measure the percentages of naive CD45RAhigh/CD27high T cells. The CDR3 has 15 amino acids, counting the end cysteine and phenylalanine. Left in the record is the CDR3 DNA by itself, 45 bases read in frame from the first base. Reading the germline V gene gives CDR1 LGHNA and CDR2 YSLEER. The receptor library was made with 5' RACE. Instrument used: Illumina HiSeq 2500. A second PCR of roughly 7 to 11 cycles was performed with a sample-barcoded 5' primer and a J-beta primer mix. A unique molecular identifier was introduced onto each TCR beta cDNA molecule by a template-switch 5' adaptor carrying 12 random nucleotides. Each sample yielded at least 3 million CDR3-containing paired-end reads. First-strand cDNA was synthesized from all RNA with the Mint cDNA synthesis kit, primed by a TRBC-specific oligonucleotide. After uracil-DNA glycosylase treatment, a first 18-cycle PCR used universal primers M1SS and BC2_uni_R on all cDNA. Per the source publication's procedure: For normalization, 1 million high-quality reads were randomly selected from each sample, with every read carrying a distinct molecular identifier. Reads with shared molecular identifiers were discarded instead of being binned into consensus sequences. CDR3 identification, clonotype clustering and error correction used MiTCR with a Q25 quality threshold and the strictest error-elimination algorithm. Lower-bound total TCR beta diversity was estimated with a nonparametric unseen species model using Euler transformation. TCRdb itself trimmed the public reads at Q25 with fastp, ran MiXCR and retained productive beta chains. CDR3 protein duplicates are merged, each entry listing the most common genes and DNA. The V and J calls reflect TCRdb's pipeline rather than the authors' work. For this sample the table gives around 280,000 distinct CDR3 sequences, of which 25% to 30% were detected only once. The ten largest account for around 30% of the sample.

A remark on this clonotype: There is no known antigen for this receptor. A read error may account for a junction end that differs from germline.

This TCR derives from a woman aged 70-85 years in good health. Here the chain combines TRBV4-3 and TRBJ2-5; 9 central bases correspond to TRBD2. What was sequenced was blood. At the DNA level, the sequence is TGCGCCAGCGGCCAAGGTGCGGGAGGGCAAGAGACCCAGTACTTC. The encoded protein is CASGQGAGGQETQYF.